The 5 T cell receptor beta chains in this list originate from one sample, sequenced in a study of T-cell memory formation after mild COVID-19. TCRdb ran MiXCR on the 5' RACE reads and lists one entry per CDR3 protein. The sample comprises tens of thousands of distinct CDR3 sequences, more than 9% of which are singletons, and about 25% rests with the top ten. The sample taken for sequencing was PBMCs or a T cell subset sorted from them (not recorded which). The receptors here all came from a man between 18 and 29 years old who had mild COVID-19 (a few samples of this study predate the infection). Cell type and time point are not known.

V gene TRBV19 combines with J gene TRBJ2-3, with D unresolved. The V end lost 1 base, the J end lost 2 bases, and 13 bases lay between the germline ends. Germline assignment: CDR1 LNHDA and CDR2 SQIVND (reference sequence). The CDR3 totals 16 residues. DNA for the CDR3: TGTGCCAGTAGTATAGCAGGAGCTTCCTTCACAGATACGCAGTATTTT. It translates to CASSIAGASFTDTQYF.

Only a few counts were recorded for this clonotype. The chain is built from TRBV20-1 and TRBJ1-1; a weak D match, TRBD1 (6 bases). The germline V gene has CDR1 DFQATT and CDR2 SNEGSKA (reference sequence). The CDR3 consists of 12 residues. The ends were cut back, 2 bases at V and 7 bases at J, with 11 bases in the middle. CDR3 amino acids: CSARTQGSEAFF. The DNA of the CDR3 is TGCAGTGCTAGAACTCAGGGGAGTGAAGCTTTCTTT.

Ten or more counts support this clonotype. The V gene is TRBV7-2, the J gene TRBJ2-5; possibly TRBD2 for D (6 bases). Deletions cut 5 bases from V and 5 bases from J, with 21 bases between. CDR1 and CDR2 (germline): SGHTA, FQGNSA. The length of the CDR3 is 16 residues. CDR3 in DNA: TGTGCCAGCAGCCCTAACCCACGGGGACTCATGGAGACCCAGTACTTC. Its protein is CASSPNPRGLMETQYF.

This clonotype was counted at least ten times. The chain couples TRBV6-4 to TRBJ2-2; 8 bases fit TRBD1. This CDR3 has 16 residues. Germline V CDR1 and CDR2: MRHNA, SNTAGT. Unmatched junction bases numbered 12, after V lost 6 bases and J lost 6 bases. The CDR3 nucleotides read TGTGCCAGCAGCGAAACCCCCGGACAGGGATCCGGGGAGCTGTTTTTT. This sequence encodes CASSETPGQGSGELFF.

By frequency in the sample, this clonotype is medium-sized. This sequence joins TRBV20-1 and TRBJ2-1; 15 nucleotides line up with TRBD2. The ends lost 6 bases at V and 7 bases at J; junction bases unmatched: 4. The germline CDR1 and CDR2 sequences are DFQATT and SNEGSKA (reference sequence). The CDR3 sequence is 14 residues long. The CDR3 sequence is CSAGLAGGPNEQFF. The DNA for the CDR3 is TGCAGTGCCGGACTAGCGGGGGGGCCAAATGAGCAGTTCTTC.